The T cell receptor (beta chain) under discussion was sequenced for a study of blood T cell repertoires in COVID-19. In the study overall: T cells, B-cell-depleted T cells, or PBMCs supplied cDNA or gDNA.

As processed by the authors: Estimates of nucleated cell counts were drawn from the amplification of reference gene primers. TCRdb's table, derived via immunoSEQ multiplex PCR, lists solely in-frame clones and lacks some. V and J calls and clone size come straight from that table; D and trimming were deduced from the DNA. The table records under 200,000 clones, 80% to 90% of them present only once. The germline gives CDR1 SGHDN, CDR2 FVKESK. Trimming at V came to 5 bases and at J to 7 bases, leaving 8 bases not matched to a gene. The CDR3 runs to 13 residues. The source is a man between 40 and 49 years old who had recovered from COVID-19. Sequenced material: peripheral blood. The chain is built from TRBV14 and TRBJ2-7; TRBD2 agrees at 7 bases. The CDR3 DNA follows: TGTGCCAGCAGCTCCTTCCCCGGGAGGGAGCAGTACTTC. This translates into CASSSFPGREQYF. The variable domain in full, with the rest retrieved from reference TRBV14 and TRBJ2-7, is EAGVTQFPSHSVIEKGQTVTLRCDPISGHDNLYWYRRVMGKEIKFLLHFVKESKQDESGMPNNRFLAERTGGTYSTLKVQPAELEDSGVYFCASSSFPGREQYFGPGTRLTVT.